A selection of T cell receptor beta chains follows, all from one sample in a study of T cells in Graves' hyperthyroidism and ophthalmopathy. Each CDR3 protein is one row after TCRdb ran MiXCR on the multiplex PCR reads. Of 500,000 to 800,000 distinct CDR3 sequences detected, roughly 45% appear once; the ten largest clones hold less than 8.5%. The sequencing sample was made of peripheral blood or thyroid tissue (not recorded which). The receptors stem from an adult man with Graves' disease, either hyperthyroidism or ophthalmopathy (not recorded which). Both conserved end residues are part of each CDR3. A D gene is named only where the DNA matches it firmly. Clone size appears in some rows only: once, few, many, or a class for an expanded clone.

size	V	D	J	CDR3	DNA
few	TRBV2	TRBD2	TRBJ2-7	CASSVSGGGDEQYF	TGTGCCAGCAGTGTTAGCGGGGGGGGCGACGAGCAGTACTTC
-	TRBV7-9	TRBD2	TRBJ2-7	CASSHETSGTKQSYEQYF	TGTGCCAGCAGCCACGAGACTAGCGGGACAAAACAATCCTACGAGCAGTACTTC
-	TRBV19	-	TRBJ1-5	CASNGGYGQLSNQPQHF	TGTGCCAGTAATGGGGGGTATGGACAACTTAGCAATCAGCCCCAGCATTTT
once	TRBV2	-	TRBJ1-1	CASSDKNRASFF	TGTGCCAGCAGTGATAAGAACAGGGCATCTTTCTTT
once	TRBV6-2/TRBV6-3	TRBD1	TRBJ1-6	CASSLQGARYSLLHF	TGTGCCAGCAGTCTACAGGGGGCAAGATATTCACTCCTCCACTTT
many	TRBV7-9	TRBD1	TRBJ1-2	CASSLGTGEWNGYTF	TGTGCCAGCAGCTTAGGGACAGGGGAATGGAATGGCTACACCTTC
-	TRBV5-8	-	TRBJ2-7	CASSSTLARYEQYF	TGTGCCAGCAGCTCGACCCTGGCGCGGTACGAGCAGTACTTC
-	TRBV7-3	-	TRBJ2-2	CAWDQGGRTGELFF	TGTGCCTGGGACCAGGGGGGAAGGACCGGGGAGCTGTTTTTT
-	TRBV7-9	TRBD1	TRBJ2-5	CASSLLAGRGQQETQYF	TGTGCCAGCAGCTTACTCGCCGGCCGGGGACAGCAAGAGACCCAGTACTTC
-	TRBV19	-	TRBJ2-6	CASSASGHIGSGANVLTF	TGTGCCAGTAGTGCTTCGGGACATATCGGCTCTGGGGCCAACGTCCTGACTTTC
many	TRBV7-9	-	TRBJ1-6	CASSLVSGVDSPLHF	TGTGCCAGCAGCTTAGTTTCAGGCGTCGATTCACCCCTCCACTTT
many	TRBV10-3	TRBD1	TRBJ1-1	CATRQGAGQRAFF	TGTGCCACCCGACAGGGGGCGGGCCAAAGGGCTTTCTTT
-	TRBV6-1	-	TRBJ2-7	CASSEAGWYEQYF	TGTGCCAGCAGTGAGGCAGGGTGGTACGAGCAGTACTTC
-	TRBV2	-	TRBJ2-2	CASSDLHTGELFF	TGTGCCAGCAGTGATTTACACACCGGGGAGCTGTTTTTT
few	TRBV7-9	-	TRBJ1-2	CASSSPRELGHIRPLLNYGYTF	TGTGCCAGCAGCTCGCCCCGAGAACTGGGACATATTCGACCCCTTCTTAACTATGGCTACACCTTC
many	TRBV12-3/TRBV12-4	-	TRBJ1-1	CASSRSPNTEAFF	TGTGCCAGCAGTCGCTCACCGAACACTGAAGCTTTCTTT
-	TRBV2	-	TRBJ1-5	CASSEARGGRGPQHF	TGTGCCAGCAGTGAAGCAAGGGGGGGCCGCGGGCCCCAGCATTTT
-	TRBV7-9	-	TRBJ2-1	CASSKRARDNEQFF	TGTGCCAGCAGCAAGCGGGCGCGGGACAATGAGCAGTTCTTC